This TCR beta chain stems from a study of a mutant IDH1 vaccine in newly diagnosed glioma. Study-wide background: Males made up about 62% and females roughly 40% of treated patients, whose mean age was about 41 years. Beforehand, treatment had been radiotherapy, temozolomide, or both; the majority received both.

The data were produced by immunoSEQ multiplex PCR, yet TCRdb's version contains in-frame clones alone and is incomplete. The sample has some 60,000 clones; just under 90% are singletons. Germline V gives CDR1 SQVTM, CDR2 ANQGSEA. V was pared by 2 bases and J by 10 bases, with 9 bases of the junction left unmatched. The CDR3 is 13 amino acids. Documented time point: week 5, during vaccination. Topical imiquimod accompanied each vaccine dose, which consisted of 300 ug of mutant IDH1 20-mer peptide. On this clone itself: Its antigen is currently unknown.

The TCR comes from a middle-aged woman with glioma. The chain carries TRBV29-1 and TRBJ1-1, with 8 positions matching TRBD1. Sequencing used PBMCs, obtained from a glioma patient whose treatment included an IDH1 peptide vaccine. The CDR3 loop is CSVERDRSFGAFF. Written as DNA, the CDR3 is TGCAGCGTTGAAAGGGACAGGAGTTTCGGAGCTTTCTTT.